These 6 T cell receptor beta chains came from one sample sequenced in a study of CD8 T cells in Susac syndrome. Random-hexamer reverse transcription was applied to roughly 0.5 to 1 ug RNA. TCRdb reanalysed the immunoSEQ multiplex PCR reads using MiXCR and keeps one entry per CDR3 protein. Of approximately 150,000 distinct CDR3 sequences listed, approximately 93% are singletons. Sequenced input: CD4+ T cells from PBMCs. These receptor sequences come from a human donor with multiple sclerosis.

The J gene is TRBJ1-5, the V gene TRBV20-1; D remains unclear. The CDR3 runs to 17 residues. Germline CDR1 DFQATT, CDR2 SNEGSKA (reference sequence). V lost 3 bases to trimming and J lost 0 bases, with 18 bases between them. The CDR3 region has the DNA TGCAGTGCTAGGCGAGGCACGTCTTACTTTAGCAATCAGCCCCAGCATTTT. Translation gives CSARRGTSYFSNQPQHF.

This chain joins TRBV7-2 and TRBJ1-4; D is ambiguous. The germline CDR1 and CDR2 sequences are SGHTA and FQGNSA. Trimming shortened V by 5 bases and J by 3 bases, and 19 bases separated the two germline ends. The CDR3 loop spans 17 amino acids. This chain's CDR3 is CASSRRIVRRANEKLFF. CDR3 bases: TGTGCCAGCAGCCGACGAATCGTTCGGAGGGCTAATGAAAAACTGTTTTTT.

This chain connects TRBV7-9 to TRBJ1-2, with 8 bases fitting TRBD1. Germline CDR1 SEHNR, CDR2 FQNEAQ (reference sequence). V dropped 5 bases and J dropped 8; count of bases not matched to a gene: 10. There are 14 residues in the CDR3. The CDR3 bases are TGTGCCAGCAGCACGCCAGGGGGCTACTGGGGCTACACCTTC. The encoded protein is CASSTPGGYWGYTF. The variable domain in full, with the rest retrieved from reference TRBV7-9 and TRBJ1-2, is DTGVSQNPRHKITKRGQNVTFRCDPISEHNRLYWYRQTLGQGPEFLTYFQNEAQLEKSRLLSDRFSAERPKGSFSTLEIQRTEQGDSAMYLCASSTPGGYWGYTFGSGTRLTVV.

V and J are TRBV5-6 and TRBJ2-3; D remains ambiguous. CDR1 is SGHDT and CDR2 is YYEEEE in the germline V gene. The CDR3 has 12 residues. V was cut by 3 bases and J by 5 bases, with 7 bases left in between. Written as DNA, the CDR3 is TGTGCCAGCAGCTACTCTATAGATACGCAGTATTTT. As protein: CASSYSIDTQYF.

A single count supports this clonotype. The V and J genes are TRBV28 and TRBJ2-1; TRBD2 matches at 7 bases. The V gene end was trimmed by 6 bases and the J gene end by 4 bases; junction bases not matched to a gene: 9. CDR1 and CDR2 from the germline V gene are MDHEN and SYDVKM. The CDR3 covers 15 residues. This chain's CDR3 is CASSASGTKYNEQFF. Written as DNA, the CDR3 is TGTGCCAGCAGCGCATCAGGGACTAAGTACAATGAGCAGTTCTTC.

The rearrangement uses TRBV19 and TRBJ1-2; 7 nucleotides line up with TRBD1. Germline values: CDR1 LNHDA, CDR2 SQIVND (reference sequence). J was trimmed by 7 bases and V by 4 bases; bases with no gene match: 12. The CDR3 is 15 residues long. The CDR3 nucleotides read TGTGCCAGTAGTACCACAGGGAGGGGGCAGCGTGGCTACACCTTC. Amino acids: CASSTTGRGQRGYTF.